Detailed here is one T cell receptor beta chain. This record belongs to a study of blood T cell repertoires in COVID-19. Germline V gives CDR1 MDHEN, CDR2 SYDVKM. Germline trimming cut 4 bases from V and 7 bases from J; bases unmatched to any gene: 9. The CDR3 spans 15 residues. The repertoire was sequenced with immunoSEQ multiplex PCR; TCRdb's copy has only in-frame clones and lacks some. This sample yields nearly 300,000 clones, of which 84% are seen a single time; roughly 1.5% belongs to the top ten. The gene calls are TRBV28 and TRBJ2-1; 8 nucleotides line up with TRBD1. The sequenced material came from peripheral blood. The sequence derives from a human donor with COVID-19, enrolled during active disease. The donor label of this sample is uncertain. The CDR3 nucleotides read TGTGCCAGCAGTTCCCCGAGGACAGGGTCGAATGAGCAGTTCTTC. Its protein is CASSSPRTGSNEQFF.